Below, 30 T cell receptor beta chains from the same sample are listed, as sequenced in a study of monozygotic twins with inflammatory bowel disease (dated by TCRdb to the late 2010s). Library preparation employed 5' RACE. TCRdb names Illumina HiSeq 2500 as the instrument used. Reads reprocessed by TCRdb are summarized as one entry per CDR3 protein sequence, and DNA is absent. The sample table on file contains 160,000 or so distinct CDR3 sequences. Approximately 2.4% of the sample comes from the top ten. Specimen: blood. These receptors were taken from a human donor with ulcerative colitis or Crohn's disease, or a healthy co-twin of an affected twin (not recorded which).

CDR3 sequence: CASSPFGGGSTDTQYF. The chain links TRBV5-1 to TRBJ2-3; with no DNA, the TCRdb D assignment of TRBD2 cannot be verified. Germline V CDR1 and CDR2: SGHRS, YFSETQ. This CDR3 has 16 residues.

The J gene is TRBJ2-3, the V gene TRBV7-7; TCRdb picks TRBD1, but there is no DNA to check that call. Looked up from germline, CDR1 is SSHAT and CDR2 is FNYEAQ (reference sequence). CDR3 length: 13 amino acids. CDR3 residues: CASSPEGADTQYF. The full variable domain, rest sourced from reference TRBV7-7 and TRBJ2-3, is GAGVSQSPRYKVTKRGQDVTLRCDPISSHATLYWYQQALGQGPEFLTYFNYEAQPDKSGLPSDRFSAERPEGSISTLTIQRTEQRDSAMYRCASSPEGADTQYFGPGTRLTVL.

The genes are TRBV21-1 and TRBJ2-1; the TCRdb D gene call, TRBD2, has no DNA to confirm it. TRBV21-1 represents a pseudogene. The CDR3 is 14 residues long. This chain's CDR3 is CASSAGLEDGEQFF.

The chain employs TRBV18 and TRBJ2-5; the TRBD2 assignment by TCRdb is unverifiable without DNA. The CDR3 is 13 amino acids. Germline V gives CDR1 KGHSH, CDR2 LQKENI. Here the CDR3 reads CASSPYSGETQYF.

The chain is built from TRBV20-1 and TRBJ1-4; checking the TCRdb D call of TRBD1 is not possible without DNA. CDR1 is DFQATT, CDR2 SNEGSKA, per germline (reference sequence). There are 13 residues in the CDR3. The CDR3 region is CSAARTGVEKLFF.

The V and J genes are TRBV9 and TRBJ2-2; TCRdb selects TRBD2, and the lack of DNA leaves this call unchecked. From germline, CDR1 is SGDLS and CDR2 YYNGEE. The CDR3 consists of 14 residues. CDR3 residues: CASRPTSDTGELFF.

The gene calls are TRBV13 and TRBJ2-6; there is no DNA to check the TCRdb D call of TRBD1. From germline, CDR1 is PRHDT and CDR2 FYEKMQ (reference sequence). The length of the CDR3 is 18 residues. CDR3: CASSVRDRGLSGANVLTF.

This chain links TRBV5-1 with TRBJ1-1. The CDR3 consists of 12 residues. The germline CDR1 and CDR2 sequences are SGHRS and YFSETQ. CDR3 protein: CASSLGSTEAFF. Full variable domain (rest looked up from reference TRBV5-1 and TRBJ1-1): KAGVTQTPRYLIKTRGQQVTLSCSPISGHRSVSWYQQTPGQGLQFLFEYFSETQRNKGNFPGRFSGRQFSNSRSEMNVSTLELGDSALYLCASSLGSTEAFFGQGTRLTVV.

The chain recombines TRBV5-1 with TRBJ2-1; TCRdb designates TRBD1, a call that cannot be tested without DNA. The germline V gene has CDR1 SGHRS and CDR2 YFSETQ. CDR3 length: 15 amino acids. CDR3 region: CASSLAGGAENEQFF.

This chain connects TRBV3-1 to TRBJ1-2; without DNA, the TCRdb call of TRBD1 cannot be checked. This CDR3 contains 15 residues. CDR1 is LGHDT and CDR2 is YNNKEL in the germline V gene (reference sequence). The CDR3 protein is CASSQGGWSNYGYTF.

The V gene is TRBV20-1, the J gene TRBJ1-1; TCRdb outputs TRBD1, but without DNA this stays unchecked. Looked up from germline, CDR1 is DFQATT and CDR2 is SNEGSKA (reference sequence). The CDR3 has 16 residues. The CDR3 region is CSAFPGQGNMNTEAFF.

CDR3 in amino acids: CASSPDRNYGYTF. The V gene is TRBV9, the J gene TRBJ1-2; TCRdb picks TRBD1, but there is no DNA to check that call. The CDR3 is 13 amino acids. The germline gives CDR1 SGDLS, CDR2 YYNGEE.

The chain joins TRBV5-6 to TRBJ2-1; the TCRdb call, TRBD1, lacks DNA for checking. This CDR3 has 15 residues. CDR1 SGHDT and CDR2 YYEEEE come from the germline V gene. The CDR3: CASMRREPGPYEQFF.

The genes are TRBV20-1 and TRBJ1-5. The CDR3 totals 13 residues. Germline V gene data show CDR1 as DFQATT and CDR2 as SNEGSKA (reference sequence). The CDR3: CSAIYTSNQPQHF.

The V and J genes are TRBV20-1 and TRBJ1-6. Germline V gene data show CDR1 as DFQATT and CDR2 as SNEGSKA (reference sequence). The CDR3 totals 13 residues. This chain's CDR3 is CSADIEPNSPLHF.

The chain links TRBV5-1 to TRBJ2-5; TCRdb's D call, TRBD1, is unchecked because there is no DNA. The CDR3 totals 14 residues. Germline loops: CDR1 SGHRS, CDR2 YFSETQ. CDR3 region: CASSLSTGQEIQYF. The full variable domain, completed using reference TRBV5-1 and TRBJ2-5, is KAGVTQTPRYLIKTRGQQVTLSCSPISGHRSVSWYQQTPGQGLQFLFEYFSETQRNKGNFPGRFSGRQFSNSRSEMNVSTLELGDSALYLCASSLSTGQEIQYFGPGTRLLVL.

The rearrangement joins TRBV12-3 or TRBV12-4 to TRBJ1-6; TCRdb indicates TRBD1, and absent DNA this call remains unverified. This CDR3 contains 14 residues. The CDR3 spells CASSSGGGDSPLHF.

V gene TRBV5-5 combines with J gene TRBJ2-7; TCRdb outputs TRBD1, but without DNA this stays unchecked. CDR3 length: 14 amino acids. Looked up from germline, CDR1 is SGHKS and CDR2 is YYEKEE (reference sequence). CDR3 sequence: CASSLAQVNYEQYF.

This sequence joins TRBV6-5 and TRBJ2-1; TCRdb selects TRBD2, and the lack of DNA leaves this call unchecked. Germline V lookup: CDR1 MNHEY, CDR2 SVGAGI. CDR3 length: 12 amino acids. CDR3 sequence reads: CASSRVANEQFF.

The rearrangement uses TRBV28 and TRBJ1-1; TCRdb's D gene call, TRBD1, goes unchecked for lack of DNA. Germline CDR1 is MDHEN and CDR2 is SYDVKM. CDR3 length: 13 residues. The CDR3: CASSFPETEKAFF.

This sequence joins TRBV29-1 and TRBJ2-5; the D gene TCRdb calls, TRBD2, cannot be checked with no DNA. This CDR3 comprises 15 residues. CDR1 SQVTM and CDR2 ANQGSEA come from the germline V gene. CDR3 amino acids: CSVETLAGLGETQYF. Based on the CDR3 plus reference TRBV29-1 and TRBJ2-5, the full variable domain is SAVISQKPSRDICQRGTSLTIQCQVDSQVTMMFWYRQQPGQSLTLIATANQGSEATYESGFVIDKFPISRPNLTFSTLTVSNMSPEDSSIYLCSVETLAGLGETQYFGPGTRLLVL.

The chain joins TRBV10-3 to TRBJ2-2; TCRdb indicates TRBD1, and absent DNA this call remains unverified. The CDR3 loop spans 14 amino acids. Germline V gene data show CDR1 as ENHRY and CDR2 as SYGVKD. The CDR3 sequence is CAAHQTGNTGELFF.

CDR3 amino acids: CASTPGSRSEQFF. This chain links TRBV5-4 with TRBJ2-1; TCRdb indicates TRBD1, and absent DNA this call remains unverified. Germline values: CDR1 SGHNT, CDR2 YYREEE (reference sequence). There are 13 residues in the CDR3.

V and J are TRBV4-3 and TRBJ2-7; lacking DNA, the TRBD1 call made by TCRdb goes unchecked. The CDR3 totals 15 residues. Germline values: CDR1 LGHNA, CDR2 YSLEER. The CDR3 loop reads CASSQGGQGSYEQYF.

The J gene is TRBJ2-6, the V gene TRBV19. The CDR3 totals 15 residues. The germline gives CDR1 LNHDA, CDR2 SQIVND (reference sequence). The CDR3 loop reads CASSAGNSGANVLTF.

CDR3 sequence: CASLSKGDTQYF. This chain uses TRBV27 with TRBJ2-3; TCRdb designates TRBD1, a call that cannot be tested without DNA. This CDR3 is built from 12 residues. Germline V gene lookup returns CDR1 MNHEY and CDR2 SMNVEV (reference sequence).

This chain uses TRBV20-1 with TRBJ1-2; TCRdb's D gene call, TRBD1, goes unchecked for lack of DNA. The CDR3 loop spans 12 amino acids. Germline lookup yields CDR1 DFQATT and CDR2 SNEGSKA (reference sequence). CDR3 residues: CSAKTGNYGYTF.

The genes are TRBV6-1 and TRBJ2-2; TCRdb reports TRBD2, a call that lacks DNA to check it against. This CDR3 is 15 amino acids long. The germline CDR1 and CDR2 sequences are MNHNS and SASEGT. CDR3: CASRGASAETGELFF.

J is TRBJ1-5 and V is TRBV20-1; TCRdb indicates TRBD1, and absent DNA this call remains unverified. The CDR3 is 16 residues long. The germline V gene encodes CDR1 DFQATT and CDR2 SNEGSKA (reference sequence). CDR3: CSASEDRGWINQPQHF.

CDR3 loop: CASSPTFTASYEQYF. The chain recombines TRBV4-2 with TRBJ2-7. This CDR3 is built from 15 residues. The germline CDR1 and CDR2 sequences are LGHNA and YNFKEQ.